Shown below are 22 T cell receptor beta chains from a single sample sequenced in a study of blood T cell repertoires in COVID-19. Only in-frame clones appear in the TCRdb table, and some are missing; sequencing was by immunoSEQ multiplex PCR. The sample shows just over 90,000 clones, about 77% of them seen only once. Material for sequencing was peripheral blood. These receptors were collected from a human donor in a cohort sampled during active COVID-19.

This chain links TRBV7-2 with TRBJ2-7; D call uncertain. CDR3 length: 13 amino acids. Trimming left V 3 bases short and J 1 base short, with 7 bases between. Germline V gene data show CDR1 as SGHTA and CDR2 as FQGNSA. The CDR3 DNA reads as TGTGCCAGCAGCTTGTCCTTTTCCTACGAGCAGTACTTC. This sequence encodes CASSLSFSYEQYF.

This clone occurred once. The J gene is TRBJ1-5, the V gene TRBV28, with D possibly matching TRBD1 (6 bases). Germline V gives CDR1 MDHEN, CDR2 SYDVKM. The CDR3 totals 15 residues. V was trimmed by 2 bases and J by 6 bases, leaving 14 bases between them. The CDR3 DNA reads TGTGCCAGCAGTTTAAGGGGGGGTGCGGTTCAGCCCCAGCATTTT. This sequence encodes CASSLRGGAVQPQHF.

This chain links TRBV6-4 with TRBJ2-3; TRBD2 agrees at 12 bases. Germline V lookup: CDR1 MRHNA, CDR2 SNTAGT. Unmatched junction bases numbered 0, after V lost 5 bases and J lost 3 bases. The CDR3 contains 14 residues. The CDR3 spells CASSTSGGTDTQYF. In DNA, the CDR3 is TGTGCCAGCAGTACTAGCGGGGGGACAGATACGCAGTATTTT.

The chain joins TRBV29-1 to TRBJ1-6, with a weak D call TRBD1 (5 bases). Germline-derived CDR1 and CDR2 are SQVTM and ANQGSEA. Trimming stripped 5 bases from V and 5 bases from J, with 13 bases between. CDR3 size: 14 residues. The CDR3: CSVWNRFNNSPLHF. In DNA, the CDR3 is TGCAGCGTTTGGAACAGGTTCAATAATTCACCCCTCCACTTT.

The chain joins TRBV15 to TRBJ2-1; 7 bases line up with TRBD1. Germline values: CDR1 LNHNV, CDR2 YYDKDF (reference sequence). The CDR3 is 13 amino acids. V was pared by 5 bases and J by 7 bases, with 5 bases of the junction left unmatched. CDR3 region: CATSRGTENEQFF. The CDR3 DNA reads as TGTGCCACCAGCCGTGGGACAGAGAATGAGCAGTTCTTC.

This rearrangement joins TRBV2 to TRBJ1-6; 8 bases align to TRBD1. The CDR3 length is 17 residues. V lost 5 bases, J lost 10 bases, and 16 bases stayed unmatched. Germline CDR1 is SNHLY and CDR2 is FYNNEI. Here the CDR3 DNA reads TGTGCCAGCAGTCGGGGGGAGCAGGGGGCCCGTATATCACCCCTCCACTTT. Its protein product is CASSRGEQGARISPLHF.

The chain links TRBV7-2 to TRBJ1-6; the match to TRBD1 covers 7 bases. CDR3 length equals 15 residues. In germline, CDR1 is SGHTA, CDR2 FQGNSA. The J segment lost 10 bases and the V segment lost 1 base, leaving 7 bases of the junction unmatched. CDR3 bases: TGTGCCAGCAGCTTAGGACAGGGTTTCGGATCACCCCTCCACTTT. Its translation: CASSLGQGFGSPLHF.

The genes are TRBV11-2 and TRBJ2-7; TRBD2 aligns across 7 bases. With V trimmed by 3 bases and J by 5 bases, 10 bases remained unmatched. The CDR3 consists of 15 residues. CDR1 is SGHAT, CDR2 FQNNGV, per germline. CDR3 protein: CASSFSAGVKDEQYF. CDR3 nucleotides: TGTGCCAGCAGCTTCTCCGCGGGAGTGAAAGACGAGCAGTACTTC.

The chain is built from TRBV7-9 and TRBJ2-7, with 12 bases lining up with TRBD2. The CDR3 is 15 residues long. Germline-derived CDR1 and CDR2 are SEHNR and FQNEAQ (reference sequence). Trimming at V came to 2 bases and at J to 5 bases, leaving 4 bases not matched to a gene. CDR3 DNA: TGTGCCAGCAGCTTAAGACTAGCGGGAGTTCACGAGCAGTACTTC. Amino acids: CASSLRLAGVHEQYF.

V usage is TRBV2 and J usage is TRBJ1-3; D uncertain. With 5 bases removed from V and 0 bases from J, the gap between germline ends came to 5 bases. There are 13 residues in the CDR3. The V gene's germline CDR1 is SNHLY and CDR2 FYNNEI. The CDR3 is CASSPFSGNTIYF. The CDR3 region has the DNA TGTGCCAGCAGTCCATTCTCTGGAAACACCATATATTTT.

The genes are TRBV5-8 and TRBJ2-2; 9 bases are shared with TRBD2. There are 17 residues in the CDR3. Germline loops: CDR1 SGHTS, CDR2 YDEGEE. V lost 0 bases, J lost 1 base, and 4 bases stayed unmatched. CDR3 bases: TGTGCCAGCAGCTTGGAGACTAGCGGAGGGAACACCGGGGAGCTGTTTTTT. It encodes CASSLETSGGNTGELFF. Looking up the rest from reference TRBV5-8 and TRBJ2-2 gives the full variable domain: EAGVTQSPTHLIKTRGQQATLRCSPISGHTSVYWYQQALGLGLQFLLWYDEGEERNRGNFPPRFSGRQFPNYSSELNVNALELEDSALYLCASSLETSGGNTGELFFGEGSRLTVL.

The chain carries TRBV5-5 and TRBJ2-7; weak D call: TRBD1 (6 bases). Germline-derived CDR1 and CDR2 are SGHKS and YYEKEE (reference sequence). Trimming removed 3 bases at V and 7 bases at J, with 14 bases between. The CDR3 contains 13 residues. The CDR3 is CASSYNRAREQYF. CDR3 in DNA: TGTGCCAGCAGCTATAACAGGGCCCGAGAGCAGTACTTC. Complete variable domain (other parts from reference TRBV5-5 and TRBJ2-7): DAGVTQSPTHLIKTRGQQVTLRCSPISGHKSVSWYQQVLGQGPQFIFQYYEKEERGRGNFPDRFSARQFPNYSSELNVNALLLGDSALYLCASSYNRAREQYFGPGTRLTVT.

The chain is built from TRBV28 and TRBJ1-5; D is unresolved. The V and J ends lost 5 bases and 7 bases respectively, with 18 bases between them. Germline CDR1 is MDHEN and CDR2 is SYDVKM. The CDR3 runs 15 residues. DNA of the CDR3: TGTGCCAGCAGTGTCACGCGGGGTTTAAGCCAGCCCCAGCATTTT. This gives the protein CASSVTRGLSQPQHF.

The V gene is TRBV7-8, the J gene TRBJ1-6; TRBD1 might be the D (5 bases). Germline V gene lookup returns CDR1 SGHVS and CDR2 FQNEAQ. The CDR3 consists of 14 residues. V dropped 3 bases and J dropped 10 bases, with 13 bases sitting between them. This chain's CDR3 is CASSFGGLNSPLHF. The CDR3 nucleotides are TGTGCCAGCAGCTTCGGGGGGTTGAACTCACCCCTCCACTTT.

This chain connects TRBV10-2 to TRBJ2-1; 7 bases match TRBD1. With V trimmed by 7 bases and J by 0 bases, 3 bases remained unmatched. The CDR3 length is 14 residues. CDR1 WSHSY and CDR2 SAAADI come from the germline V gene. The CDR3 nucleotides read TGCGCCAGCACGTCAGGGGGCTCCTACAATGAGCAGTTCTTC. Its translation: CASTSGGSYNEQFF.

V usage is TRBV10-3 and J usage is TRBJ2-7, with 10 bases aligning to TRBD1. The CDR3 totals 14 residues. V was pared by 4 bases and J by 3 bases, with 3 bases of the junction left unmatched. The germline CDR1 and CDR2 sequences are ENHRY and SYGVKD. CDR3 in amino acids: CAISGGTGVYEQYF. Here the CDR3 DNA reads TGTGCCATCAGTGGTGGGACAGGGGTCTACGAGCAGTACTTC.

The V gene is TRBV19, the J gene TRBJ1-2; TRBD1 matches 7 bases. This CDR3 comprises 17 residues. The ends lost 7 bases at V and 9 bases at J; junction bases unmatched: 23. The germline V gene has CDR1 LNHDA and CDR2 SQIVND (reference sequence). For the CDR3, the DNA is TGTGCCAGTATCGATTCACACATCGGTGTCACAGGGGAGAGCTACACCTTC. Translating it yields CASIDSHIGVTGESYTF.

The rearrangement joins TRBV11-2 to TRBJ1-6, with a weak D call TRBD1 (5 bases). Germline assignment: CDR1 SGHAT and CDR2 FQNNGV. The ends were cut back, 0 bases at V and 6 bases at J, with 9 bases in the middle. This CDR3 has 15 amino acids. This chain's CDR3 is CASSLEGRLNSPLHF. The CDR3 DNA follows: TGTGCCAGCAGCTTAGAGGGGCGACTTAATTCACCCCTCCACTTT. Looking up the rest from reference TRBV11-2 and TRBJ1-6 gives the full variable domain: EAGVAQSPRYKIIEKRQSVAFWCNPISGHATLYWYQQILGQGPKLLIQFQNNGVVDDSQLPKDRFSAERLKGVDSTLKIQPAKLEDSAVYLCASSLEGRLNSPLHFGNGTRLTVT.

This clone was observed a handful of times. CDR3 in DNA: TGTGCCAGCAGCTTGGCGGGGACAGGGTTGGAAAAACTGTTTTTT. Protein sequence: CASSLAGTGLEKLFF. V usage is TRBV5-8 and J usage is TRBJ1-4; 9 nucleotides line up with TRBD1. The germline V gene encodes CDR1 SGHTS and CDR2 YDEGEE. This CDR3 spans 15 amino acids. V trimming: 0 bases; J trimming: 8 bases; junction bases outside the gene matches: 5. The entire variable domain, with the rest obtained from reference TRBV5-8 and TRBJ1-4, is as follows: EAGVTQSPTHLIKTRGQQATLRCSPISGHTSVYWYQQALGLGLQFLLWYDEGEERNRGNFPPRFSGRQFPNYSSELNVNALELEDSALYLCASSLAGTGLEKLFFGSGTQLSVL.

The chain joins TRBV7-6 to TRBJ2-1, with TRBD2 matching 12 bases. Germline V gene data show CDR1 as SGHVS and CDR2 as FNYEAQ. Germline trimming cut 5 bases from V and 10 bases from J; bases unmatched to any gene: 15. The CDR3 is 17 amino acids. CDR3: CASSMTTGTSGLGEQFF. CDR3 DNA: TGTGCCAGCAGCATGACCACCGGGACTAGCGGGTTAGGGGAGCAGTTCTTC. Full variable domain (remainder filled in from reference TRBV7-6 and TRBJ2-1): GAGVSQSPRYKVTKRGQDVALRCDPISGHVSLYWYRQALGQGPEFLTYFNYEAQQDKSGLPNDRFSAERPEGSISTLTIQRTEQRDSAMYRCASSMTTGTSGLGEQFFGPGTRLTVL.

The chain joins TRBV6-5 to TRBJ2-7, with 13 bases fitting TRBD2. The V gene end was trimmed by 2 bases and the J gene end by 6 bases; junction bases not matched to a gene: 4. There are 15 residues in the CDR3. Germline V gene sequence: CDR1 MNHEY, CDR2 SVGAGI. CDR3 protein: CASSYPGLAGLEQYF. Here the CDR3 DNA reads TGTGCCAGCAGTTACCCGGGACTAGCGGGACTCGAGCAGTACTTC.

The gene calls are TRBV7-3 and TRBJ1-1, with a tentative D call TRBD1 (5 bases). V lost 6 bases, J lost 1 base, and 9 bases lay in between. Germline V CDR1 and CDR2: SGHTA, FQGTGA. The length of the CDR3 is 13 residues. CDR3 DNA sequence: TGTGCCAGCAGTCGGACATCGAACACTGAAGCTTTCTTT. Translating gives CASSRTSNTEAFF.